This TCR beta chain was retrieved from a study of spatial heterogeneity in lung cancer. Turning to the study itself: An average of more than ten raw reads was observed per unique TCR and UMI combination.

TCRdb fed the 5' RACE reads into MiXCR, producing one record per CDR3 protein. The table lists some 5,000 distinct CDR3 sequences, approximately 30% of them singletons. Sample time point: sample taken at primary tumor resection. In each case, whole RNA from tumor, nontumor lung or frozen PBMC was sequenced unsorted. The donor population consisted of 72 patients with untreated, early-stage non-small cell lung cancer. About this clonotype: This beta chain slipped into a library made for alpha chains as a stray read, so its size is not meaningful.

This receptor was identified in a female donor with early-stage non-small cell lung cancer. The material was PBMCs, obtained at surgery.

The CDR3 reads CSKRANNEQFF. CDR3 coding DNA: TGCAGCAAGAGGGCCAACAATGAGCAGTTCTTC. The chain has TRBV29-1 and TRBJ2-1, with D perhaps matching TRBD2 (5 bases). V was trimmed by 8 bases and J by 5 bases, leaving 10 bases between them. Germline CDR1 SQVTM, CDR2 ANQGSEA. This CDR3 spans 11 amino acids.